Below, 24 T cell receptor beta chains from the same sample are listed, as sequenced in a study of beta chain features in type 1 diabetes. Expressed TCRB transcripts got sequenced, as all isolated RNA was reverse transcribed. Sequenced by immunoSEQ multiplex PCR; TCRdb stores in-frame clones only, minus some. In the table there are about 930,000 clones, roughly 15% of which are singletons. Sequencing used naive CD4+ T cells from blood. The receptors were sampled from a woman aged 18-29 years in good health.

Only a few counts were recorded for this clone. J is TRBJ2-1 and V is TRBV7-9; the match to TRBD2 covers 8 bases. CDR3 length: 13 amino acids. Unmatched junction bases numbered 5, after V lost 5 bases and J lost 8 bases. CDR1 and CDR2 from the germline V gene are SEHNR and FQNEAQ (reference sequence). The CDR3 DNA sequence: TGTGCCAGCAGCCAAAATAGCGGGGATGAGCAGTTCTTC. Translated: CASSQNSGDEQFF.

This sequence joins TRBV19 and TRBJ2-1; D might be TRBD2 (6 bases). V was cut by 3 bases and J by 8 bases, with 14 bases left in between. Germline values: CDR1 LNHDA, CDR2 SQIVND (reference sequence). This CDR3 comprises 14 residues. CDR3 sequence: CASSMGTGVHEQFF. The CDR3 coding sequence is TGTGCCAGTAGTATGGGGACGGGAGTCCATGAGCAGTTCTTC.

The V and J genes are TRBV28 and TRBJ2-7, with 9 positions matching TRBD2. With V trimmed by 4 bases and J by 0 bases, 1 base remained unmatched. The germline V gene encodes CDR1 MDHEN and CDR2 SYDVKM. The CDR3 is 14 amino acids. In DNA, the CDR3 is TGTGCCAGCAGTTCTAGCGGGAACTCCTACGAGCAGTACTTC. Translation: CASSSSGNSYEQYF.

This sequence joins TRBV9 and TRBJ2-6; the D gene is possibly TRBD2 (6 bases). V lost 4 bases and J lost 0, with 20 bases in between. This CDR3 region has 19 residues. Looked up from germline, CDR1 is SGDLS and CDR2 is YYNGEE. The CDR3 DNA is TGTGCCAGCAGCATAACTCGGGGGAGAGCCACCTCTGGGGCCAACGTCCTGACTTTC. Translation: CASSITRGRATSGANVLTF.

This clone was seen just once. The rearrangement links TRBV7-9 to TRBJ2-2; 8 bases match TRBD1. V lost 11 bases to trimming and J lost 0 bases; unmatched junction nucleotides: 5. Germline V lookup: CDR1 SEHNR, CDR2 FQNEAQ (reference sequence). The length of the CDR3 is 14 residues. The CDR3 reads CAGQGPANTGELFF. In DNA form, the CDR3 reads TGTGCCGGACAGGGTCCCGCGAACACCGGGGAGCTGTTTTTT.

The chain joins TRBV7-2 to TRBJ2-3, with TRBD2 matching over 7 bases. Germline values: CDR1 SGHTA, CDR2 FQGNSA. The V and J ends lost 6 bases and 0 bases, in that order; junction bases with no gene match: 6. The CDR3 totals 15 residues. CDR3 nucleotides: TGTGCCAGCAGGCCACCGGGACTAAGCACAGATACGCAGTATTTT. Protein: CASRPPGLSTDTQYF.

The chain carries TRBV27 and TRBJ2-1; TRBD2 matches 8 bases. After removal of 3 bases from V and 9 bases from J, the junction contained 13 bases not matched to a gene. Germline assignment: CDR1 MNHEY and CDR2 SMNVEV (reference sequence). CDR3 length equals 16 residues. Here the CDR3 reads CASSLGTRSPRGEQFF. The CDR3 region has the DNA TGTGCCAGCAGTTTGGGGACTAGAAGTCCACGTGGTGAGCAGTTCTTC.

V usage is TRBV6-5 and J usage is TRBJ1-3; D gene ambiguous. Germline CDR1 is MNHEY and CDR2 is SVGAGI. V was shortened by 8 bases and J by 0 bases, with 11 bases between the two germline ends. The CDR3 contains 14 residues. CDR3 loop: CASQPLASGNTIYF. CDR3 nucleotide sequence: TGTGCCAGCCAACCTCTGGCCTCTGGAAACACCATATATTTT.

Only a few counts were recorded for this clone. The chain combines TRBV6-5 with TRBJ2-7, with D perhaps TRBD1 (5 bases). The ends were cut back, 0 bases at V and 2 bases at J, with 11 bases in the middle. The CDR3 sequence is 15 residues long. CDR1 and CDR2 (germline): MNHEY, SVGAGI. In DNA form, the CDR3 reads TGTGCCAGCAGTTACTCTGGGGCAGCCACCTACGAGCAGTACTTC. Translated: CASSYSGAATYEQYF.

V and J are TRBV20-1 and TRBJ1-2, with D possibly matching TRBD1 (6 bases). The ends were cut back, 6 bases at V and 8 bases at J, with 10 bases in the middle. From germline, CDR1 is DFQATT and CDR2 SNEGSKA (reference sequence). The CDR3 sequence is 10 residues long. CDR3 sequence reads: CSAPRGGYTF. As DNA, the CDR3 is TGCAGTGCACCAAGGGGGGGCTACACCTTC.

The gene calls are TRBV14 and TRBJ2-1, with D uncertain. The V gene lost 3 bases and the J gene lost 0 bases, with 15 bases spanning the gap. CDR3 size: 17 residues. The germline gives CDR1 SGHDN, CDR2 FVKESK. CDR3 amino acids: CASSHTELRSSYNEQFF. DNA of the CDR3: TGTGCCAGCAGCCATACTGAGTTGCGCAGCTCCTACAATGAGCAGTTCTTC.

This chain uses TRBV9 with TRBJ1-2; D not resolved. The ends were cut back, 5 bases at V and 8 bases at J, with 19 bases in the middle. The CDR3 length is 14 residues. In germline, CDR1 is SGDLS, CDR2 YYNGEE. The CDR3 reads CASSAREGTWGYTF. DNA for the CDR3: TGTGCCAGCAGTGCTCGTGAAGGAACTTGGGGCTACACCTTC.

Of note for this clone: Other DNA sequences in the sample encode the same CDR3. V usage is TRBV5-1 and J usage is TRBJ2-3; no reliable D call. Trimming stripped 0 bases from V and 3 bases from J, with 8 bases between. The CDR3 totals 14 residues. Germline assignment: CDR1 SGHRS and CDR2 YFSETQ. This CDR3 reads CASSLARSTDTQYF. The CDR3 nucleotides are TGCGCCAGCAGCTTGGCTCGGAGTACAGATACGCAGTATTTT.

The J gene is TRBJ1-4, the V gene TRBV6-6; D is unresolved. This CDR3 contains 12 residues. Trimming shortened V by 0 bases and J by 7 bases, and 3 bases separated the two germline ends. Germline CDR1 reads MNHNY; CDR2 reads SVGAGI (reference sequence). The CDR3 protein is CASSYSIEKLFF. CDR3 nucleotides: TGTGCCAGCAGTTACTCGATTGAAAAACTGTTTTTT.

This clone was recorded a few times. This chain links TRBV27 with TRBJ2-1; D may correspond to TRBD1 or TRBD2 (7 bases each). This CDR3 is 19 amino acids long. Per germline, CDR1 MNHEY and CDR2 SMNVEV (reference sequence). Trimming took 1 base from V and 6 from J, leaving 25 bases between them. The CDR3 spells CASSLFYGGRVRGGNEQFF. The DNA of the CDR3 is TGTGCCAGCAGTTTATTCTATGGAGGTCGAGTCAGGGGGGGCAATGAGCAGTTCTTC.

The chain links TRBV28 to TRBJ2-2; 8 positions agree with TRBD1. The CDR3 totals 16 residues. Trimming cost V 1 base and J 6 bases; bases outside gene matches: 7. Germline V CDR1 and CDR2: MDHEN, SYDVKM. CDR3: CASSLSGQGAAGELFF. CDR3 sequence (DNA): TGTGCCAGCAGTTTATCGGGGCAGGGGGCGGCCGGGGAGCTGTTTTTT.

Only a few counts were recorded for this clone. The V call is TRBV6-5, the J call TRBJ2-7; the match to TRBD2 covers 7 bases. CDR1 MNHEY and CDR2 SVGAGI come from the germline V gene. The CDR3 runs to 16 residues. V gave up 3 bases and J gave up 1 base; unmatched junction bases: 9. CDR3 DNA sequence: TGTGCCAGCAGTTATTCTAGCGGCAGCCTATCCTACGAGCAGTACTTC. Amino acid sequence: CASSYSSGSLSYEQYF.

This chain connects TRBV4-2 to TRBJ2-1; TRBD2 matches at 7 bases. The CDR3 is 16 amino acids. Germline lookup yields CDR1 LGHNA and CDR2 YNFKEQ. The V segment lost 0 bases and the J segment 4 bases; nucleotides outside the gene matches: 6. CDR3 in amino acids: CASSQERTSDYNEQFF. The CDR3 bases are TGTGCCAGCAGCCAAGAGAGGACTAGTGATTACAATGAGCAGTTCTTC.

The V and J genes are TRBV7-2 and TRBJ1-1; no clear D. The CDR3 contains 14 residues. The V end was cut by 5 bases, the J end by 1 base, with 11 bases between. The germline CDR1 and CDR2 sequences are SGHTA and FQGNSA. The CDR3 coding sequence is TGTGCCAGCAGCCTGTTCAGGCCGAACACTGAAGCTTTCTTT. Its protein product is CASSLFRPNTEAFF.

Only a few counts were recorded for this clone. The V gene is TRBV15, the J gene TRBJ2-1; D possibly uses TRBD1 or TRBD2 (5 bases each). The germline gives CDR1 LNHNV, CDR2 YYDKDF (reference sequence). CDR3 length equals 18 residues. Trimming cost V 3 bases and J 6 bases, with 24 bases left between them. CDR3 residues: CATSRTGNATRQTNEQFF. Written as DNA, the CDR3 is TGTGCCACCAGCAGGACCGGGAACGCAACTAGACAGACCAATGAGCAGTTCTTC.

This clone was observed a few times. This chain uses TRBV28 with TRBJ1-2; 9 nucleotides line up with TRBD1. Germline loops: CDR1 MDHEN, CDR2 SYDVKM. The trim removed 7 bases at V and 5 bases at J, leaving 14 bases unmatched. This CDR3 is built from 16 residues. CDR3 sequence reads: CASNPPVTGGAYGYTF. CDR3 bases: TGTGCCAGCAACCCCCCGGTCACAGGGGGCGCTTATGGCTACACCTTC.

This clone was picked up a small number of times. The J gene is TRBJ2-1, the V gene TRBV11-1; TRBD2 might be the D (5 bases). The V gene's germline CDR1 is SGHAT and CDR2 FQDESV (reference sequence). Trimming pared 1 base from V and 0 bases from J, leaving 7 bases between. The length of the CDR3 is 15 residues. DNA for the CDR3: TGTGCCAGCAGCTTAGTCGGGATCTCCTACAATGAGCAGTTCTTC. Amino acid sequence: CASSLVGISYNEQFF.

The chain uses TRBV7-2 and TRBJ2-5; 7 nucleotides align to TRBD2. The J call is doubtful: the DNA matches TRBJ2-7 better. The CDR3 totals 15 residues. Per the germline V gene, CDR1 is SGHTA and CDR2 is FQGNSA. The CDR3 region has the DNA TGTGCCAGCAGCAAAACCCCAGCGGGATCGGCCGAGCAGTACTTC. Its translation: CASSKTPAGSAEQYF.

The chain couples TRBV18 to TRBJ1-4; 8 bases line up with TRBD1. The CDR3 has 13 residues. Germline CDR1 KGHSH, CDR2 LQKENI. V lost 4 bases to trimming and J lost 8 bases; unmatched junction nucleotides: 3. In DNA form, the CDR3 reads TGTGCCAGCTCACGGGGACAGGAGGAAAAACTGTTTTTT. Its protein is CASSRGQEEKLFF.